The 32 T cell receptor beta chains presented below share a single source sample, sequenced in a study of brain T cells in children with intractable seizures. The repertoire was sequenced with immunoSEQ multiplex PCR; TCRdb's copy has only in-frame clones and lacks some. This table has around 70,000 clones, roughly 91% appearing once. Source: peripheral blood, taken at surgery. The source is a boy younger than two with tuberous sclerosis and intractable seizures.

V usage is TRBV28 and J usage is TRBJ1-6, with 8 bases that match TRBD1. Germline-derived CDR1 and CDR2 are MDHEN and SYDVKM. This CDR3 is built from 17 residues. V gave up 7 bases and J gave up 0 bases; unmatched junction bases: 8. CDR3 DNA sequence: TGTGCCAGCAAAAAAAACAGGGGGAGCTCCTATAATTCACCCCTCCACTTT. Translating it yields CASKKNRGSSYNSPLHF.

The chain is built from TRBV5-4 and TRBJ2-3; D possibly uses TRBD1 or TRBD2 (6 bases each). Trimming removed 0 bases from V and 5 bases from J, with 16 bases in between. The CDR3 runs to 16 residues. CDR1 is SGHNT, CDR2 YYREEE, per germline (reference sequence). CDR3 bases: TGTGCCAGCAGCTTGGAGGGGGGCCAGCTGGGAGATACGCAGTATTTT. Residues: CASSLEGGQLGDTQYF. Full variable domain (missing parts from reference TRBV5-4 and TRBJ2-3): ETGVTQSPTHLIKTRGQQVTLRCSSQSGHNTVSWYQQALGQGPQFIFQYYREEENGRGNFPPRFSGLQFPNYSSELNVNALELDDSALYLCASSLEGGQLGDTQYFGPGTRLTVL.

This chain joins TRBV10-3 and TRBJ1-1; TRBD1 matches 8 bases. The CDR3 length is 17 residues. J lost 5 bases, V lost 2 bases, and 13 bases had no gene match. Germline V gene lookup returns CDR1 ENHRY and CDR2 SYGVKD. The chain's CDR3 is CAISEMTTGAGETEAFF. CDR3 DNA sequence: TGTGCCATCAGTGAGATGACGACAGGGGCGGGGGAGACTGAAGCTTTCTTT.

The rearrangement joins TRBV10-2 to TRBJ2-7; D may correspond to TRBD1 or TRBD2 (6 bases each). Trimming shortened V by 4 bases and J by 6 bases, and 16 bases separated the two germline ends. The CDR3 consists of 14 residues. Germline V gene lookup returns CDR1 WSHSY and CDR2 SAAADI. The CDR3 DNA is TGCGCCAGCAGTGGCGATGTGTGGGGGGCCGAGCAGTACTTC. It specifies CASSGDVWGAEQYF.

The chain couples TRBV9 to TRBJ2-5, with D perhaps matching TRBD2 (6 bases). V lost 3 bases and J lost 4, with 16 bases in between. Germline assignment: CDR1 SGDLS and CDR2 YYNGEE. This CDR3 comprises 15 residues. CDR3 bases: TGTGCCAGCAGCGCCACCGGGGTGGGAGGAGAGACCCAGTACTTC. Protein product: CASSATGVGGETQYF.

V is TRBV5-6 and J is TRBJ2-7; 10 positions match TRBD1. The CDR3 is 15 amino acids. CDR1 is SGHDT and CDR2 is YYEEEE in the germline V gene. Germline trimming cut 0 bases from V and 2 bases from J; bases unmatched to any gene: 2. CDR3 DNA sequence: TGTGCCAGCAGCTTGGCCGGGACAGGGGCCTACGAGCAGTACTTC. Its translation is CASSLAGTGAYEQYF.

V gene TRBV7-9 combines with J gene TRBJ2-1; 8 bases line up with TRBD2. The germline V gene encodes CDR1 SEHNR and CDR2 FQNEAQ (reference sequence). Losses at the gene ends were 5 bases for V and 6 bases for J; bases not matched to a gene: 6. This CDR3 is built from 14 residues. CDR3 protein: CASSTPGTSNEQFF. The CDR3 nucleotides are TGTGCCAGCAGCACCCCCGGGACTAGCAATGAGCAGTTCTTC.

This chain connects TRBV28 to TRBJ2-7; D unresolved. The ends were cut back, 6 bases at V and 6 bases at J, with 24 bases in the middle. CDR3 length equals 16 residues. Per the germline V gene, CDR1 is MDHEN and CDR2 is SYDVKM. CDR3 residues: CASSPQSLLYPGEQYF. The CDR3 region has the DNA TGTGCCAGCAGCCCTCAGTCGTTACTGTATCCGGGCGAGCAGTACTTC.

This rearrangement joins TRBV3-1 (or the pseudogene TRBV3-2) to TRBJ1-1; no firm D call. The CDR3 length is 15 residues. The germline gives CDR1 LGHDT, CDR2 YNNKEL (reference sequence). V was shortened by 0 bases and J by 1 base, with 9 bases between the two germline ends. CDR3 sequence (DNA): TGTGCCAGCAGCCAAGACGCAGTACCGAACACTGAAGCTTTCTTT. Protein sequence: CASSQDAVPNTEAFF.

The chain is built from TRBV5-4 and TRBJ1-1; D gene uncertain. This CDR3 region has 14 residues. With 0 bases removed from V and 2 bases from J, the gap between germline ends came to 8 bases. Germline CDR1 and CDR2: SGHNT and YYREEE (reference sequence). The CDR3 loop is CASSLGILNTEAFF. As DNA, the CDR3 is TGTGCCAGCAGCTTGGGCATATTAAACACTGAAGCTTTCTTT. The variable domain in full, with the rest retrieved from reference TRBV5-4 and TRBJ1-1, is ETGVTQSPTHLIKTRGQQVTLRCSSQSGHNTVSWYQQALGQGPQFIFQYYREEENGRGNFPPRFSGLQFPNYSSELNVNALELDDSALYLCASSLGILNTEAFFGQGTRLTVV.

In its sample, this clone was seen once. The rearrangement uses TRBV10-3 and TRBJ1-4, with D maybe TRBD1 (6 bases). With 6 bases removed from V and 0 bases from J, the gap between germline ends came to 8 bases. Germline values: CDR1 ENHRY, CDR2 SYGVKD. The length of the CDR3 is 14 residues. CDR3 in DNA: TGTGCCATCAGGGGGGCCTCAACTAATGAAAAACTGTTTTTT. It codes for CAIRGASTNEKLFF.

This CDR3 is CAISSGTSGGHYNEQFF. The CDR3 bases are TGTGCCATCAGTTCCGGGACTAGCGGGGGCCATTACAATGAGCAGTTCTTC. V gene TRBV10-3 combines with J gene TRBJ2-1; TRBD2 matches 14 bases. V dropped 5 bases and J dropped 4; count of bases not matched to a gene: 7. CDR1 is ENHRY and CDR2 is SYGVKD in the germline V gene. This CDR3 region has 17 residues.

This chain uses TRBV13 with TRBJ1-1; 9 bases match TRBD1. This CDR3 is 14 amino acids long. Per germline, CDR1 PRHDT and CDR2 FYEKMQ (reference sequence). The J segment lost 4 bases and the V segment lost 2 bases, leaving 2 bases of the junction unmatched. The CDR3 DNA sequence: TGTGCCAGCAGCTTAAGACAGGGGGGCACTGAAGCTTTCTTT. Encoded protein: CASSLRQGGTEAFF.

The table lists this clone with a count of one. V is TRBV6-5 and J is TRBJ2-7; 7 bases line up with TRBD2. Germline V gives CDR1 MNHEY, CDR2 SVGAGI. V lost 7 bases, J lost 4 bases, and 7 bases stayed unmatched. The CDR3 runs to 13 residues. Here the CDR3 reads CASMDGEGYEQYF. The CDR3 nucleotides read TGTGCCAGCATGGACGGGGAGGGGTACGAGCAGTACTTC.

The rearrangement uses TRBV5-1 and TRBJ2-1; 7 nucleotides agree with TRBD2. The junction had 4 bases not matched to a gene; V was cut back by 0 bases and J by 4 bases. The CDR3 has 15 residues. Germline-derived CDR1 and CDR2 are SGHRS and YFSETQ. The CDR3 nucleotides read TGCGCCAGCAGCTTGGGCCTAGCGGAGTACAATGAGCAGTTCTTC. This encodes CASSLGLAEYNEQFF. The variable domain in full, with the rest retrieved from reference TRBV5-1 and TRBJ2-1, is KAGVTQTPRYLIKTRGQQVTLSCSPISGHRSVSWYQQTPGQGLQFLFEYFSETQRNKGNFPGRFSGRQFSNSRSEMNVSTLELGDSALYLCASSLGLAEYNEQFFGPGTRLTVL.

This chain joins TRBV4-2 and TRBJ1-5; TRBD1 aligns across 10 bases. V shed 1 base and J 6 bases; nucleotides not matched to a gene: 9. Germline CDR1 and CDR2: LGHNA and YNFKEQ. This CDR3 spans 17 amino acids. The CDR3 sequence is CASSQGKTGGGGQPQHF. CDR3 nucleotide sequence: TGTGCCAGCAGCCAAGGGAAGACAGGGGGCGGAGGTCAGCCCCAGCATTTT.

V usage is TRBV10-3 and J usage is TRBJ1-1; D is uncertain. V was shortened by 6 bases and J by 3 bases, with 11 bases between the two germline ends. Germline CDR1 is ENHRY and CDR2 is SYGVKD. This CDR3 comprises 13 residues. The CDR3 loop reads CAIRVTVDTEAFF. Here the CDR3 DNA reads TGTGCCATCAGAGTGACCGTGGACACTGAAGCTTTCTTT.

CDR3 nucleotide sequence: TGTGCCACCGCAGAGTATAGCAATCAGCCCCAGCATTTT. Translated: CATAEYSNQPQHF. This chain uses TRBV24-1 with TRBJ1-5; D ambiguous. CDR3 length: 13 residues. Germline CDR1 and CDR2: KGHDR and SFDVKD. With 9 bases removed from V and 0 bases from J, the gap between germline ends came to 8 bases.

This chain connects TRBV28 to TRBJ2-1, with D perhaps TRBD2 (5 bases). CDR1 and CDR2 (germline): MDHEN, SYDVKM. There are 13 residues in the CDR3. Deletions cut 3 bases from V and 8 bases from J, with 11 bases between. The CDR3 coding sequence is TGTGCCAGCAGTTTTTGGGAGTATGATGAGCAGTTCTTC. Its translation: CASSFWEYDEQFF.

This chain links TRBV19 with TRBJ1-2; D not resolved. The ends were cut back, 0 bases at V and 4 bases at J, with 3 bases in the middle. The CDR3 is made up of 12 amino acids. Germline V gene data show CDR1 as LNHDA and CDR2 as SQIVND (reference sequence). CDR3 nucleotides: TGTGCCAGTAGTATAGACGGCTATGGCTACACCTTC. Translated, it gives CASSIDGYGYTF.

The chain recombines TRBV9 with TRBJ2-7; TRBD1 agrees at 10 bases. Germline assignment: CDR1 SGDLS and CDR2 YYNGEE. Unmatched junction bases numbered 6, after V lost 3 bases and J lost 3 bases. This CDR3 is 15 amino acids long. The CDR3 DNA reads TGTGCCAGCAGCGCCTCCGGGACAGGGGTCTACGAGCAGTACTTC. This encodes CASSASGTGVYEQYF.

The chain links TRBV30 to TRBJ1-2, with 7 bases matching TRBD1. Trimming took 3 bases from V and 4 from J; bases not matched to a gene: 8. The V gene's germline CDR1 is GTSNPN and CDR2 SVGIG (reference sequence). CDR3 length: 14 amino acids. CDR3 region: CAWSPLGTVYGYTF. CDR3 sequence (DNA): TGTGCCTGGAGCCCATTGGGGACAGTCTATGGCTACACCTTC.

The chain recombines TRBV20-1 with TRBJ2-3, with D unresolved. V gave up 3 bases and J gave up 0 bases, with 10 bases separating them. CDR3 size: 14 residues. The germline gives CDR1 DFQATT, CDR2 SNEGSKA (reference sequence). Written as DNA, the CDR3 is TGCAGTGCTAGTCCCCCTACTAGCACAGATACGCAGTATTTT. Translated: CSASPPTSTDTQYF.

The J gene is TRBJ1-2, the V gene TRBV7-9; the D is unclear. Between the trimmed V and J ends, which lost 2 bases and 2 bases, there was a span of 3 bases. This CDR3 region has 12 residues. Looked up from germline, CDR1 is SEHNR and CDR2 is FQNEAQ (reference sequence). The CDR3 here is CASSLRNYGYTF. CDR3 DNA: TGTGCCAGCAGCTTACGGAACTATGGCTACACCTTC.

This chain connects TRBV6-4 to TRBJ1-5, with a possible D match to TRBD1 (6 bases). Germline loops: CDR1 MRHNA, CDR2 SNTAGT. V was trimmed by 3 bases and J by 6 bases, leaving 30 bases between them. The CDR3 loop spans 20 amino acids. The chain's CDR3 is CASSEPFGGQGPPGVQPQHF. In nucleotides, the CDR3 is TGTGCCAGCAGTGAACCCTTTGGCGGGCAGGGGCCGCCGGGGGTTCAGCCCCAGCATTTT.

V and J are TRBV6-2 or TRBV6-3 and TRBJ2-7, with D maybe TRBD2 (5 bases). This CDR3 has 13 residues. The V gene's germline CDR1 is MNHEY and CDR2 SVGEGT. V was shortened by 0 bases and J by 5 bases, with 8 bases between the two germline ends. The CDR3 sequence: CASSYSIAHEQYF. Here the CDR3 DNA reads TGTGCCAGCAGTTACTCCATAGCGCACGAGCAGTACTTC.

The rearrangement uses TRBV5-1 and TRBJ1-2; 7 bases match TRBD1. Germline CDR1 and CDR2: SGHRS and YFSETQ. The CDR3 contains 13 residues. J was trimmed by 4 bases and V by 0 bases; bases with no gene match: 0. CDR3 coding DNA: TGCGCCAGCAGCTTGGGGACAGGCTATGGCTACACCTTC. It encodes CASSLGTGYGYTF.

This clone was picked up a small number of times. The chain is built from TRBV2 and TRBJ1-5, with 9 positions matching TRBD1. Looked up from germline, CDR1 is SNHLY and CDR2 is FYNNEI. The CDR3 runs 14 residues. V trimming: 6 bases; J trimming: 5 bases; junction bases outside the gene matches: 5. The CDR3 protein is CASSDGTGHQPQHF. Written as DNA, the CDR3 is TGTGCCAGCAGCGACGGGACAGGGCATCAGCCCCAGCATTTT.

The chain employs TRBV3-1 (or the pseudogene TRBV3-2) and TRBJ1-4, with D possibly TRBD1 on 5 matching bases. The CDR3 loop spans 16 amino acids. The V end was cut by 1 base, the J end by 8 bases, with 17 bases between. The germline V gene has CDR1 LGHDT and CDR2 YNNKEL (reference sequence). As DNA, the CDR3 is TGTGCCAGCAGCCAAGTTCGGGGGGTCAATCGGGAAAAACTGTTTTTT. Translation: CASSQVRGVNREKLFF.

This clone has a single count. V and J are TRBV7-2 and TRBJ2-6; D is unclear. From germline, CDR1 is SGHTA and CDR2 FQGNSA. V lost 2 bases and J lost 0, with 2 bases in between. This CDR3 contains 14 residues. CDR3 amino acids: CASSLNSGANVLTF. The DNA for the CDR3 is TGTGCCAGCAGCTTAAACTCTGGGGCCAACGTCCTGACTTTC.

The rearrangement links TRBV29-1 to TRBJ1-1, with a weak D call TRBD1 (5 bases). V was trimmed by 2 bases and J by 1 base, leaving 11 bases between them. In germline, CDR1 is SQVTM, CDR2 ANQGSEA. The CDR3 runs 14 residues. For the CDR3, the DNA is TGCAGCGTTGAACTCGCGGGACGGAACACTGAAGCTTTCTTT. Its protein is CSVELAGRNTEAFF. The full variable domain, completed using reference TRBV29-1 and TRBJ1-1, is SAVISQKPSRDICQRGTSLTIQCQVDSQVTMMFWYRQQPGQSLTLIATANQGSEATYESGFVIDKFPISRPNLTFSTLTVSNMSPEDSSIYLCSVELAGRNTEAFFGQGTRLTVV.

The chain uses TRBV5-1 and TRBJ1-5; 8 bases align to TRBD1. The V and J ends lost 4 bases and 2 bases, in that order; junction bases with no gene match: 5. CDR1 is SGHRS and CDR2 is YFSETQ in the germline V gene. CDR3 length equals 15 residues. CDR3 DNA sequence: TGCGCCAGCAGCCCCGGGACAGGCGGCAATCAGCCCCAGCATTTT. As protein: CASSPGTGGNQPQHF.